The rows below give T cell receptor beta chains drawn from one sample of a study of shared clonotypes between healthy human individuals. Only in-frame clones appear in the TCRdb table, and some are missing; sequencing was by immunoSEQ multiplex PCR. Of some 2,000,000 clones listed, approximately 96% were seen once; the top ten hold around 0.13%. The sample was naive CD4+ T cells sorted from blood. The receptor source for this set is a man aged 18 to 29 in good health. Each CDR3 is given without its conserved first and last residue.

V	J	CDR3
TRBV18	TRBJ2-1	ASSPPLTSGGNEQF
TRBV6-5	TRBJ1-2	ASSYSIPYGYT
TRBV30	TRBJ1-6	AWSHGQGGVRSPLH
TRBV7-2	TRBJ2-2	ASSRGGTGELF
TRBV7-2	TRBJ2-7	ASSLSRDYEQY
TRBV11-2	TRBJ2-7	ASSSTSWREQY
TRBV30	TRBJ1-3	AWSGGGRAGNTIY
TRBV18	TRBJ2-7	ASSPRDHYEQY
TRBV2	TRBJ2-7	ASSRGTGREQY
TRBV4-1	TRBJ2-3	ASSLGQLDTQY
TRBV6-4	TRBJ2-7	ASSDSVRGNEQY